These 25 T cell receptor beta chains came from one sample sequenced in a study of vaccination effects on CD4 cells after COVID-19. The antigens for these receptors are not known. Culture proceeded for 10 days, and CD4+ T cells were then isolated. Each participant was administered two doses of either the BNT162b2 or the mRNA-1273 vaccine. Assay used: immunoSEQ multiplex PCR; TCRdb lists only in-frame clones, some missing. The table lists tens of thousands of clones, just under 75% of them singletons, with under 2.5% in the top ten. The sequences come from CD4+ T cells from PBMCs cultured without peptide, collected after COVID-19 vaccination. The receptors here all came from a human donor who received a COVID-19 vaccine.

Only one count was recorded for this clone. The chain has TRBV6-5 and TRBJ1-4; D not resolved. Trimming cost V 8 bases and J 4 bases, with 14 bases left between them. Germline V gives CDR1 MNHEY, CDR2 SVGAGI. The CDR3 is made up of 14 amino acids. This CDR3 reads CASRPPGRNEKLFF. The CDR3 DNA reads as TGTGCCAGCCGCCCCCCAGGCCGTAATGAAAAACTGTTTTTT.

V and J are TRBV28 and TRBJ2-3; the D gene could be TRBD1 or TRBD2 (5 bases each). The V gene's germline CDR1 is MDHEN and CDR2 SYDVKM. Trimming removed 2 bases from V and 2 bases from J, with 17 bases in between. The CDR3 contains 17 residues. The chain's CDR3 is CASSLIEGPRATDTQYF. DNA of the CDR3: TGTGCCAGCAGTTTAATCGAGGGGCCGAGGGCCACAGATACGCAGTATTTT.

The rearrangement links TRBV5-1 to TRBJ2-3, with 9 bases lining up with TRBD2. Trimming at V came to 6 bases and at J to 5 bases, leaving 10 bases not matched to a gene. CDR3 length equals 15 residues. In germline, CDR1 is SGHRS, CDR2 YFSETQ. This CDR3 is CASNLRSAGGDTQYF. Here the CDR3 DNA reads TGCGCCAGCAATCTGCGGTCAGCGGGGGGAGATACGCAGTATTTT.

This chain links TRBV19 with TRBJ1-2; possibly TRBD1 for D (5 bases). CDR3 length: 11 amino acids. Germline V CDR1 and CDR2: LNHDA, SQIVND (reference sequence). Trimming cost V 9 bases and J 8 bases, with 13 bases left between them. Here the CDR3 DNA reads TGTGCCAGCAAAGCGGGGGGGGGCTACACCTTC. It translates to CASKAGGGYTF.

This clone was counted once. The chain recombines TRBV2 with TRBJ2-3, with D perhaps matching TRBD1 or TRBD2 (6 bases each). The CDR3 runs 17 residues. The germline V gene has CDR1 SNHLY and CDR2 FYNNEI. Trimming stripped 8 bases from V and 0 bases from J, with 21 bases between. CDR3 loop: CASRGGLGGLSTDTQYF. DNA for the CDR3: TGTGCCAGCCGGGGTGGGTTGGGGGGCCTTAGCACAGATACGCAGTATTTT.

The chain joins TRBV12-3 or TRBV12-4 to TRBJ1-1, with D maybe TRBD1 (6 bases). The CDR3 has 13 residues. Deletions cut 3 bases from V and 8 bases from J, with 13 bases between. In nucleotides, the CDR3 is TGTGCCAGCAGTTTTGGGGGCGGGTTCGAAGCTTTCTTT. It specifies CASSFGGGFEAFF.

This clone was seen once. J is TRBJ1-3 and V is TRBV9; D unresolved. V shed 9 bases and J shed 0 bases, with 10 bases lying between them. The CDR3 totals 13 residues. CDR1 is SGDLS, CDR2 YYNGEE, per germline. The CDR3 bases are TGTGCCATCCTACAGAGCTCTGGAAACACCATATATTTT. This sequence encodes CAILQSSGNTIYF.

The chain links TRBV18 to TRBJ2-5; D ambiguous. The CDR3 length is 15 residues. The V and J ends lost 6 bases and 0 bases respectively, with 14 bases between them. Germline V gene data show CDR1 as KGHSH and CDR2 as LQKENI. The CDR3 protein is CASSYLDAYQETQYF. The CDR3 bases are TGTGCCAGCTCCTACTTAGACGCGTACCAAGAGACCCAGTACTTC.

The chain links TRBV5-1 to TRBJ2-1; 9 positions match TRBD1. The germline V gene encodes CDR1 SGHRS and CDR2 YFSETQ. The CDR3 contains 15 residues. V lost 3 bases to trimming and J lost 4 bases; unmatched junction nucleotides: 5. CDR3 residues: CASSSVGQGYNEQFF. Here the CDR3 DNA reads TGCGCCAGCAGCTCCGTCGGACAGGGGTACAATGAGCAGTTCTTC.

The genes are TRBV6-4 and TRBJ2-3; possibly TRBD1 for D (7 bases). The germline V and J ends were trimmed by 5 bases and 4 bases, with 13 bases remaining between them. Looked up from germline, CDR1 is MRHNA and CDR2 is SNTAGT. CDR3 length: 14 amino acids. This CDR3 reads CASSQGGLSDTQYF. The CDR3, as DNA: TGTGCCAGCAGTCAGGGGGGACTCTCAGATACGCAGTATTTT.

DNA of the CDR3: TGTGCCAGCAGCCTTAGATTAGAGACCCAGTACTTC. It is translated as CASSLRLETQYF. The chain links TRBV7-2 to TRBJ2-5; D ambiguous. The V gene's germline CDR1 is SGHTA and CDR2 FQGNSA. This CDR3 has 12 amino acids. The V gene lost 5 bases and the J gene lost 4 bases, with 8 bases spanning the gap.

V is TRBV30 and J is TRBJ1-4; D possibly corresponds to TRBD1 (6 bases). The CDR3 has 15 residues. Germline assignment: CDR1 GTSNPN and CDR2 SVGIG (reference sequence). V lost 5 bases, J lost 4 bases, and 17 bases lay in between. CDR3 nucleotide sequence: TGTGCCTGGTTAGATGTGACAGGCCGTAATGAAAAACTGTTTTTT. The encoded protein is CAWLDVTGRNEKLFF.

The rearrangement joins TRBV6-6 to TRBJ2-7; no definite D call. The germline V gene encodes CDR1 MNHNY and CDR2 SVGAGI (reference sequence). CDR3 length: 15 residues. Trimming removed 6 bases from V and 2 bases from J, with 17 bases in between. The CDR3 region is CASSHFGSNTYEQYV. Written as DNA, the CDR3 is TGTGCCAGCAGCCACTTTGGGTCCAACACCTACGAGCAGTACGTC.

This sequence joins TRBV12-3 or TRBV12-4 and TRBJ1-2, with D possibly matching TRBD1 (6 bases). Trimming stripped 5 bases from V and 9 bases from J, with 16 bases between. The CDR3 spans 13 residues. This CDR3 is CASSRSDRRSYTF. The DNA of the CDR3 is TGTGCCAGCAGTCGAAGCGACAGGCGGAGCTACACCTTC.

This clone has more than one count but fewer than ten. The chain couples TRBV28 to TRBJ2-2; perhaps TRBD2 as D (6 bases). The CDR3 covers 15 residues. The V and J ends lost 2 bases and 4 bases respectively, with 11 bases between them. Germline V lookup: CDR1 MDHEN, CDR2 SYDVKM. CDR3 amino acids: CASSLSQGGTGELFF. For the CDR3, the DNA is TGTGCCAGCAGTTTAAGTCAGGGAGGCACCGGGGAGCTGTTTTTT.

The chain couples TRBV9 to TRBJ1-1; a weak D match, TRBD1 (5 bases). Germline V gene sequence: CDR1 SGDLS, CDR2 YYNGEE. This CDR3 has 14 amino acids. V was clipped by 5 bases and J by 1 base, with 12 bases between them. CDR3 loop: CASSETGANTEAFF. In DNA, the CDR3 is TGTGCCAGCAGTGAAACCGGGGCGAACACTGAAGCTTTCTTT.

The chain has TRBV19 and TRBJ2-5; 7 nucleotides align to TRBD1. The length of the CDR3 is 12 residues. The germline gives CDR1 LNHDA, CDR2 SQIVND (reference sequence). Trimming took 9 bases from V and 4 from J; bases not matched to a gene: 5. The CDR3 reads CASRDRRETQYF. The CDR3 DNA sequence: TGTGCCAGCCGGGACAGAAGAGAGACCCAGTACTTC.

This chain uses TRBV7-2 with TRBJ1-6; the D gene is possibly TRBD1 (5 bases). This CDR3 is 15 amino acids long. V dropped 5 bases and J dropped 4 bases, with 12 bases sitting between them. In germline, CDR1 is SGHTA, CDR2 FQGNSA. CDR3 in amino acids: CASSPGRVYNSPLHF. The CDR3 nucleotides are TGTGCCAGCAGCCCGGGACGGGTATATAATTCACCCCTCCACTTT.

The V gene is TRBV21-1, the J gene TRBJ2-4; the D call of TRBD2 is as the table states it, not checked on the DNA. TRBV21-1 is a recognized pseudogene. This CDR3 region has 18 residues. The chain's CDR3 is CASSKGLAGGRGKNIQYF. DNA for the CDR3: TGTGCCAGCAGCAAAGGACTAGCGGGGGGGCGGGGCAAAAACATTCAGTACTTC.

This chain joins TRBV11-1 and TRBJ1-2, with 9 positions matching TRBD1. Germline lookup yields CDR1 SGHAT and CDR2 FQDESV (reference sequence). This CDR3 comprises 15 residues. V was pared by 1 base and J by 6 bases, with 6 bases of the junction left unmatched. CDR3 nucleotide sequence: TGTGCCAGCAGCTTAGAAGGGGACAGGGCAGATGGCTACACCTTC. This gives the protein CASSLEGDRADGYTF.

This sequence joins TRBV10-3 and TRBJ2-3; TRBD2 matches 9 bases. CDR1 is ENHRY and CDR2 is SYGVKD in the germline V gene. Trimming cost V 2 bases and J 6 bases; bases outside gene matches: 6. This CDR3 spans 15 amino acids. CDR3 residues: CAISEGRGGHDTQYF. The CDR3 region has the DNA TGTGCCATCAGTGAGGGGCGGGGGGGCCACGATACGCAGTATTTT.

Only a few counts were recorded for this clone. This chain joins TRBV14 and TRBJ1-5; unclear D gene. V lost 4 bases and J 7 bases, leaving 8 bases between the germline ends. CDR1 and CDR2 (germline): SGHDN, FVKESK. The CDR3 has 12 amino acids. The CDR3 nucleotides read TGTGCCAGCAGCCGGCAAGGGCAGCCCCAGCATTTT. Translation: CASSRQGQPQHF.

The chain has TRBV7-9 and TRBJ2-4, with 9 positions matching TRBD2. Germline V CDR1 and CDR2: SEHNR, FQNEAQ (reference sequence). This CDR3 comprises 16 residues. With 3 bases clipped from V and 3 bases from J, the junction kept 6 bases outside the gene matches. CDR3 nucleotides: TGTGCCAGCAGCTTTGGGGCGGGGGGGAGCAAAAACATTCAGTACTTC. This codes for CASSFGAGGSKNIQYF. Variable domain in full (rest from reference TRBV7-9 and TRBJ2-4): DTGVSQNPRHKITKRGQNVTFRCDPISEHNRLYWYRQTLGQGPEFLTYFQNEAQLEKSRLLSDRFSAERPKGSFSTLEIQRTEQGDSAMYLCASSFGAGGSKNIQYFGAGTRLSVL.

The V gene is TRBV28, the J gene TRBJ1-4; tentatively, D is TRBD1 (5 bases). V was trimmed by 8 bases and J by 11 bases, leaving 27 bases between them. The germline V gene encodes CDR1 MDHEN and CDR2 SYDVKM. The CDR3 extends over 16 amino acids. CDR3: CASSLPGTAGLGKLFF. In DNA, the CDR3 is TGTGCCAGCTCACTTCCGGGGACGGCGGGGTTGGGGAAACTGTTTTTT.

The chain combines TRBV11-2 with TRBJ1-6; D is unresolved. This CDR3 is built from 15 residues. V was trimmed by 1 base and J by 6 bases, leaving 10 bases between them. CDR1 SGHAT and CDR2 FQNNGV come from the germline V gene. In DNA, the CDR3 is TGTGCCAGCAGCTTAGCTCCGGGGATTAATTCACCCCTCCACTTT. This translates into CASSLAPGINSPLHF.